The 9 T cell receptor beta chains given below trace back to one sample, sequenced in a study of cytomegalovirus exposure and HLA in healthy donors. In the PCR, 60 Vbeta and 13 Jbeta primers were used. Assay: immunoSEQ multiplex PCR; the TCRdb copy retains only in-frame clones and omits some. Seen here are some 100,000 clones, over 60% observed once, and the top ten hold roughly 9.7%. Source material: PBMCs. Receptors were obtained from a man aged 40-55 years in good health and CMV-seropositive.

The chain uses TRBV19 and TRBJ2-1; 7 bases line up with TRBD1. The CDR3 covers 15 residues. Germline loops: CDR1 LNHDA, CDR2 SQIVND (reference sequence). The trim removed 3 bases at V and 9 bases at J, leaving 11 bases unmatched. CDR3 protein: CASSMGDRASSEQFF. The CDR3 region has the DNA TGTGCCAGTAGTATGGGAGACAGGGCCAGTAGTGAGCAGTTCTTC.

This clone was recorded at least ten times. The chain combines TRBV6-6 with TRBJ1-1; D perhaps matches TRBD1 (6 bases). CDR1 and CDR2 from the germline V gene are MNHNY and SVGAGI (reference sequence). The CDR3 consists of 15 residues. V lost 6 bases and J lost 0, with 14 bases in between. The DNA for the CDR3 is TGTGCCAGCAGGCGTCACAGGGCCATGAACACTGAAGCTTTCTTT. Amino acids: CASRRHRAMNTEAFF.

This clone was seen a single time. The gene calls are TRBV27 and TRBJ2-2; possibly TRBD2 for D (5 bases). Germline V CDR1 and CDR2: MNHEY, SMNVEV (reference sequence). The CDR3 totals 18 residues. V was clipped by 6 bases and J by 6 bases, with 26 bases between them. CDR3 sequence (DNA): TGTGCCAGCAGAAGAAGGGCGGGTTTAACCAATTCACCCGGGGAGCTGTTTTTT. It encodes CASRRRAGLTNSPGELFF.

The CDR3 coding sequence is TGTGCCAGCAGTTATACACAGAACTATGGCTACACCTTC. It yields the protein CASSYTQNYGYTF. This chain uses TRBV6-5 with TRBJ1-2, with unresolved D. Germline V gene sequence: CDR1 MNHEY, CDR2 SVGAGI. There are 13 residues in the CDR3. Trimming left V 3 bases short and J 2 bases short, with 7 bases between.

V gene TRBV2 combines with J gene TRBJ1-2; 8 bases match TRBD1. There are 14 residues in the CDR3. The J segment lost 7 bases and the V segment lost 6 bases, leaving 10 bases of the junction unmatched. Germline loops: CDR1 SNHLY, CDR2 FYNNEI. The CDR3 loop reads CASSPRWDRSGYTF. CDR3 in DNA: TGTGCCAGCAGCCCCCGGTGGGACAGGAGTGGCTACACCTTC.

The CDR3 nucleotides read TGCACCAGCAGCCAAGATCTAAAGGGTGGGACAGGAGGTGGAAACACCATATATTTT. Translating gives CTSSQDLKGGTGGGNTIYF. The chain couples TRBV1 to TRBJ1-3; the table's D call, TRBD1, was not checked against the DNA. TRBV1 has pseudogene status. The CDR3 has 19 amino acids.

Regarding this clone: One end of the junction is discordant with germline, which a read error may explain. This sequence joins TRBV6-6 and TRBJ2-4, with D unresolved. This CDR3 comprises 14 residues. Per germline, CDR1 MNHNY and CDR2 SVGAGI (reference sequence). For the CDR3, the DNA is TGTGCCAGCAGTTACGGGTGGGCCAAAAACAGTCAGTACTTC. Translated, it gives CASSYGWAKNSQYF.

In regard to this clone: The junction departs from germline at one end; a sequencing error may be responsible. The V call is TRBV7-9, the J call TRBJ1-2, with TRBD1 identical over 8 bases. The CDR3 has 15 residues. Germline CDR1 and CDR2: SEHNR and FQNEAQ (reference sequence). The CDR3 DNA sequence: TGTGCCAGCAGCTCCCGGACAGGGTTAGACTATGACTACACCTTC. This translates into CASSSRTGLDYDYTF.

This rearrangement joins TRBV7-6 to TRBJ1-3; 7 bases agree with TRBD1. This CDR3 has 17 residues. V lost 4 bases to trimming and J lost 0 bases; unmatched junction nucleotides: 9. Germline V lookup: CDR1 SGHVS, CDR2 FNYEAQ. The CDR3 bases are TGTGCCAGCAGCTCCAGACAGGGTCACGCCTCTGGAAACACCATATATTTT. Its translation: CASSSRQGHASGNTIYF.